What follows are 12 T cell receptor beta chains derived from one specimen sequenced in a study of tumor and adjacent non-tumor tissue in lung cancer. A modified ARM-PCR protocol with three rounds of nested PCR amplified TCRbeta. TCRdb reprocessed the multiplex PCR reads with MiXCR, giving one entry per CDR3 protein. In the table there are some 68,000 distinct CDR3 sequences, 76% of which are singletons. This sample's RNA came from whole unsorted tissue. The normal lung tissue was taken more than 3 cm from the tumor edge. Sequenced input: distant non-tumor lung tissue. The receptors originated from a man aged 60-69 years with non-small cell lung cancer.

To note about this clonotype: This could be a read error, since a much larger clone is one nucleotide away. This chain connects TRBV7-2 to TRBJ2-4; 8 bases align to TRBD2. Germline CDR1 SGHTA, CDR2 FQGNSA. The CDR3 sequence is 18 residues long. The CDR3 bases are TGTGCCAGCAGCTTAGCGCCCCCGGGACTAGGAGGCCAAAACATTCACTACTTC. As protein: CASSLAPPGLGGQNIHYF.

This clonotype was counted at least ten times. The genes are TRBV5-5 and TRBJ1-1, with TRBD1 matching 9 bases. The CDR3 contains 13 residues. V lost 4 bases and J lost 7; bases outside the gene matches: 5. The germline V gene has CDR1 SGHKS and CDR2 YYEKEE (reference sequence). The CDR3 here is CASSVDRGFEAFF. The CDR3 region has the DNA TGTGCCAGCAGCGTGGACAGGGGATTTGAAGCTTTCTTT.

Remarks on this clonotype: A much bigger clone sits one base away, suggesting this may be a read error. The rearrangement joins TRBV24-1 to TRBJ1-2; D is undetermined. CDR1 is KGHDR and CDR2 is SFDVKD in the germline V gene. The CDR3 consists of 13 residues. CDR3 sequence: CATSAPWSPGYAF. The CDR3 DNA sequence: TGTGCCACCAGTGCCCCTTGGTCGCCTGGCTACGCCTTC.

This clonotype was counted once. The missing conserved phenylalanine or tryptophan at the end of this CDR3 makes a read error likely. This chain connects TRBV6-5 to TRBJ2-7, with unresolved D. In germline, CDR1 is MNHEY, CDR2 SVGAGI. CDR3 length: 14 amino acids. V was trimmed by 8 bases and J by 0 bases, leaving 14 bases between them. The CDR3 DNA reads as TGTGCCAGCTGTCGCACCCGGTCCTCCTACGAGCAGTACATC. It codes for CASCRTRSSYEQYI.

The chain is built from TRBV14 and TRBJ2-1, with 7 bases matching TRBD2. This CDR3 region has 15 residues. Germline loops: CDR1 SGHDN, CDR2 FVKESK. The CDR3 bases are TGTGTCGGCACCCATTCTAGCGGAAGAGCTGATGAGCAGTTCTTC. Encoded protein: CVGTHSSGRADEQFF.

This clonotype was found once. Here the CDR3 omits its conserved ending phenylalanine or tryptophan, so a read error is the likely source. The chain combines TRBV6-1 with TRBJ1-1; D gene unclear. The CDR3 has 14 residues. The germline V gene encodes CDR1 MNHNS and CDR2 SASEGT. The CDR3 reads CASSEAIGNTDAFL. The DNA of the CDR3 is TGTGCCAGCAGTGAAGCAATCGGGAACACTGACGCTTTCCTT.

The V and J genes are TRBV28 and TRBJ2-1; D gene unclear. V dropped 7 bases and J dropped 9 bases, with 16 bases sitting between them. Germline V lookup: CDR1 MDHEN, CDR2 SYDVKM. The CDR3 extends over 13 amino acids. The DNA of the CDR3 is TGTGCCAGCACTTGGCTAACCAGAGGTGAGCAGTTCTTC. Its protein product is CASTWLTRGEQFF.

As concerns this clonotype: Sequence at one end of the junction differs from germline and may be a read error. The gene calls are TRBV16 and TRBJ1-5, with D unresolved. The CDR3 consists of 15 residues. Per germline, CDR1 KGHSY and CDR2 FQNENV. CDR3 nucleotide sequence: TGTGCCAGCAGCCAAATCGACATCTTAAATCAGCCCCTGCATTTT. It codes for CASSQIDILNQPLHF.

This clonotype has at least ten counts. This sequence joins TRBV28 and TRBJ1-1; D gene unclear. The V end lost 6 bases, the J end lost 7 bases, and 12 bases lay between the germline ends. Germline V gene lookup returns CDR1 MDHEN and CDR2 SYDVKM. The CDR3 is 12 residues long. The CDR3 bases are TGTGCCAGCAGACCAGACGGGTTTGAAGCTTTCTTT. It is translated as CASRPDGFEAFF.

Of note for this clonotype: This could be a read error, since a much larger clone is one nucleotide away. CDR3 in amino acids: CASSLRQGAGKQYF. CDR3 DNA: TGTGCCAGCAGCCTCAGACAGGGAGCGGGGAAGCAGTACTTC. The chain carries TRBV7-9 and TRBJ2-7; D may be TRBD1 or TRBD2 (7 bases each). Trimming cost V 5 bases and J 8 bases, with 19 bases left between them. This CDR3 is built from 14 residues. Germline V gene data show CDR1 as SEHNR and CDR2 as FQNEAQ (reference sequence).

Of note for this clonotype: Mismatch with germline at one junction end may stem from a read error. The rearrangement links TRBV7-9 to TRBJ2-1; D not resolved. CDR1 is SEHNR, CDR2 FQNEAQ, per germline (reference sequence). This CDR3 region has 16 residues. In DNA, the CDR3 is TGTGCCAGCAGCTCGCCCGACATCTGGGCCTACAATAAGCAGTTCTTC. Amino acids: CASSSPDIWAYNKQFF.

In regard to this clonotype: A read error may produce the germline difference seen at one junction end. The genes are TRBV29-1 and TRBJ1-4; weak D call: TRBD1 (5 bases). This CDR3 is 14 amino acids long. The V gene's germline CDR1 is SQVTM and CDR2 ANQGSEA. The CDR3 reads CSVGTGGTNEKLLF. The CDR3 region has the DNA TGCAGCGTGGGGACCGGAGGGACTAATGAAAAACTGCTTTTT.